This TCR beta chain was captured by sequencing in a study of T-cell memory formation after mild COVID-19. Whole-study findings and limits: SARS-CoV-2 specificity of second-wave clones peaking day 37 was unconfirmed. Clones that contracted from day 15 to 85 were balanced CD4/CD8, while later expanders leaned CD4+.

TCRdb re-called the 5' RACE reads through MiXCR, storing one row per CDR3 protein. The top ten clones hold about 14% of a sample with 350,000 to 450,000 distinct CDR3 sequences, under 30% of them seen once. Of note for this clonotype: Its antigen remains unknown.

The sequencing sample was made of PBMCs or a T cell subset sorted from them (not recorded which). The clonotype comes from an adult woman who had mild COVID-19 (a few samples of this study predate the infection). Cell type and time point are not known.

Here the CDR3 DNA reads TGTGCCAGCAGCTTAGGTCCGTTTGAGAGCAATCAGCCCCAGCATTTT. This encodes CASSLGPFESNQPQHF. This chain links TRBV7-6 with TRBJ1-5; D is unclear. The CDR3 is 16 residues long. V shed 1 base and J shed 1 base, with 11 bases lying between them. Germline V gives CDR1 SGHVS, CDR2 FNYEAQ. The variable domain in full, completed from reference TRBV7-6 and TRBJ1-5, reads GAGVSQSPRYKVTKRGQDVALRCDPISGHVSLYWYRQALGQGPEFLTYFNYEAQQDKSGLPNDRFSAERPEGSISTLTIQRTEQRDSAMYRCASSLGPFESNQPQHFGDGTRLSIL.